Reported below is one TCR beta chain. Its antigen remains unknown. This CDR3 region has 13 residues. V shed 4 bases and J shed 6 bases, with 13 bases lying between them. The germline CDR1 and CDR2 sequences are SQVTM and ANQGSEA. Reverse transcribing all isolated RNA meant expressed TCRB transcripts were sequenced. Assay: immunoSEQ multiplex PCR; the TCRdb copy retains only in-frame clones and omits some. This table has 60,000 or so clones, approximately 62% appearing once. The data originate from a study of beta chain features in type 1 diabetes. Findings and limits, study-wide: The study found moderately but significantly shorter TCRB CDR3s in all four CD4+ subsets of Type 1 diabetes patients. Type 1 diabetes patients had VDJ junctions that carried fewer insertions and more deletions. In the patient group, naive, central memory and Treg TCRB repertoires seemed more alike than in the healthy donor group. Amplification by PCR could prefer shorter templates, with the same effect in patients and controls.

The receptor comes from a woman under 30 in good health. Material for sequencing was Tregs from blood. The V call is TRBV29-1, the J call TRBJ2-1; maybe TRBD2 (5 bases). The CDR3 DNA sequence: TGCAGCGTTGGATCGGGGTCCCTCAATGAGCAGTTCTTC. Protein: CSVGSGSLNEQFF.